The clone carrying this T cell receptor beta chain was detected ten times or more. This entry comes from a study of regulatory T cells in long-lasting Graves disease. The time point denotes: newly diagnosed GD, antithyroid drugs for less than 3 months. PBMCs provided the RNA from which the TCR library was made. The CDR3 totals 16 residues. Trimming left V 5 bases short and J 5 bases short, with 18 bases between. The germline gives CDR1 MNHEY, CDR2 SVGEGT. With iRepertoire HTBI primers and Arm-PCR of CDR3 regions, TCR beta libraries were built. Each CDR3 protein gets one entry after TCRdb re-called the multiplex PCR reads with MiXCR. The sample lists about 530,000 distinct CDR3 sequences; about 16% were seen once. This sample also appeared in a second study, on T cells in Graves' hyperthyroidism and ophthalmopathy.

This receptor was taken from a woman aged 35 to 60 with Graves disease. Here the sequenced sample was peripheral blood mononuclear cells (PBMCs), taken at new diagnosis, from a patient treated with antithyroid drugs. The chain combines TRBV6-2 or TRBV6-3 with TRBJ1-4; TRBD1 might be the D (6 bases). The CDR3 loop is CASSNGRGEGNEKLFF. As DNA, the CDR3 is TGTGCCAGCAGTAATGGCAGGGGAGAGGGGAATGAAAAACTGTTTTTT.